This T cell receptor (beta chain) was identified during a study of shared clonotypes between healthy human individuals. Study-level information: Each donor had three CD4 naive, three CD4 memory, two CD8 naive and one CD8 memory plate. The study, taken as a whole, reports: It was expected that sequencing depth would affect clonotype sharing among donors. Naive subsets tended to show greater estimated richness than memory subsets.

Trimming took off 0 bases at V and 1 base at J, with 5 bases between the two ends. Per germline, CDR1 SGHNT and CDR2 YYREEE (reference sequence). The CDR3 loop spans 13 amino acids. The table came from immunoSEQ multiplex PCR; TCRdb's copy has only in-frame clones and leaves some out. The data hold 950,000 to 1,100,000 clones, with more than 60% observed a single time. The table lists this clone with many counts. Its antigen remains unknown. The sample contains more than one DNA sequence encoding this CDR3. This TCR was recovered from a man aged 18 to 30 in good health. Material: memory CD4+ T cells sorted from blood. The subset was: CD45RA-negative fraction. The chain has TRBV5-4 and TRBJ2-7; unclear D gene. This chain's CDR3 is CASSLGRSYEQYF. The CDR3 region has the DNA TGTGCCAGCAGCTTGGGCAGATCCTACGAGCAGTACTTC.